This T cell receptor beta chain was captured by sequencing in a study of blood T cells in healthy people across ages. General study results and limits: Any changes in expanded clonotypes were possibly confounded, as donor CMV status remained unknown. TCR beta diversity, measured per million T cells, fell in a roughly linear way with age.

Next came a second PCR, run for about 6 to 12 cycles, which used a sample-barcoded 5' primer along with a J-beta primer mix. MiXCR, applied by TCRdb to the 5' RACE reads, yields one record per CDR3 protein. The sample lists about 970,000 distinct CDR3 sequences, roughly half seen once, with about a fifth in the top ten. Turning to this clonotype: Its specificity is unknown.

The amount of total RNA extracted per sample was at least 5.5 micrograms. The CDR3 is made up of 13 amino acids. Trimming removed 5 bases from V and 0 bases from J, with 10 bases in between. The V gene's germline CDR1 is DFQATT and CDR2 SNEGSKA (reference sequence). The sequence was collected from a woman aged 55 to 70 in good health. The chain recombines TRBV20-1 with TRBJ2-5; D not certain. Sequencing input: blood. The DNA of the CDR3 is TGCAGTGCTCCAGACCGCTACCAAGAGACCCAGTACTTC. Translated, it gives CSAPDRYQETQYF.